These 5 T cell receptor beta chains came from one sample sequenced in a study of shared clonotypes between healthy human individuals. Some clones are missing from TCRdb's copy, which holds only in-frame ones; the method was immunoSEQ multiplex PCR. The table lists about 980,000 clones, less than 85% of them singletons. The specimen was memory CD4+ T cells sorted from blood. Described subset: CD45RA-negative fraction. These receptors came from a man between 18 and 35 years old in good health.

In this sample, this clone turned up a few times. Distinct nucleotide sequences in the sample also encode this CDR3. This chain connects TRBV30 to TRBJ1-1; tentative D call: TRBD1 (5 bases). The germline gives CDR1 GTSNPN, CDR2 SVGIG (reference sequence). The CDR3 totals 13 residues. Trimming removed 2 bases at V and 0 bases at J, with 7 bases between. The CDR3 protein is CAWSRGMNTEAFF. CDR3 DNA: TGTGCCTGGAGTAGGGGCATGAACACTGAAGCTTTCTTT.

The chain links TRBV11-2 to TRBJ2-3; no firm D call. The V end lost 2 bases, the J end lost 2 bases, and 11 bases lay between the germline ends. The V gene's germline CDR1 is SGHAT and CDR2 FQNNGV. There are 15 residues in the CDR3. Written as DNA, the CDR3 is TGTGCCAGCAGCTTAAGAGGATCCAACACAGATACGCAGTATTTT. As protein: CASSLRGSNTDTQYF.

The chain carries TRBV7-2 and TRBJ2-3, with TRBD1 matching 12 bases. Germline CDR1 is SGHTA and CDR2 is FQGNSA. This CDR3 has 17 residues. V dropped 6 bases and J dropped 5; count of bases not matched to a gene: 12. CDR3: CASSLHTGTGGKDTQYF. Written as DNA, the CDR3 is TGTGCCAGCAGTCTTCATACCGGGACAGGGGGCAAAGATACGCAGTATTTT.

A few counts support this clone. V gene TRBV30 combines with J gene TRBJ1-1; D remains unclear. The length of the CDR3 is 13 residues. Trimming took off 0 bases at V and 0 bases at J, with 5 bases between the two ends. The germline CDR1 and CDR2 sequences are GTSNPN and SVGIG (reference sequence). CDR3 in amino acids: CAWSVALNTEAFF. The CDR3 DNA is TGTGCCTGGAGTGTTGCCCTGAACACTGAAGCTTTCTTT.

This clone has just a few counts. The rearrangement uses TRBV29-1 and TRBJ1-4; tentatively, D is TRBD1 (6 bases). The CDR3 spans 12 residues. From germline, CDR1 is SQVTM and CDR2 ANQGSEA. V was shortened by 4 bases and J by 6 bases, with 9 bases between the two germline ends. CDR3 coding DNA: TGCAGCGTTGCCAGGGGTGATGAAAAACTGTTTTTT. Protein sequence: CSVARGDEKLFF.